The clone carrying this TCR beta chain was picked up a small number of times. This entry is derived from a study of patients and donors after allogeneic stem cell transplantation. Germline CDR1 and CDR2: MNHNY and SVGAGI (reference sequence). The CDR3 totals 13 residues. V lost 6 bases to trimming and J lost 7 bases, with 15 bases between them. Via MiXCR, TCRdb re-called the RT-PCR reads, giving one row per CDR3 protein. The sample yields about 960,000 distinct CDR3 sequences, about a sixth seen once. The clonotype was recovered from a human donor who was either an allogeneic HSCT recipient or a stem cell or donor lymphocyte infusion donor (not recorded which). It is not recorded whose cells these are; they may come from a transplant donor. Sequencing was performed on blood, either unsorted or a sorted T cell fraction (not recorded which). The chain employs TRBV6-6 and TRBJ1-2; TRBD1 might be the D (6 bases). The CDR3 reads CASRPNYRVGYTF. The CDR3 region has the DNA TGTGCCAGCAGACCTAATTACAGGGTTGGCTACACCTTC.